The source of this T cell receptor beta chain is a study of shared clonotypes between healthy human individuals (dated by TCRdb to the early 2020s). Notes on the research overall: The cohort included three men and a couple of women between 18 and 49 years of age. Blood TCR repertoires of five healthy adults were deeply sequenced to estimate repertoire size and the extent of clonotype sharing between individuals. Different laboratories and diverse techniques were used to prepare libraries and sequence TCR repertoires, to increase sequencing depth and limit assay-specific biases. Per donor, leukapheresis produced somewhere between about 0.94 and 9.5 billion PBMCs. For each donor, CD4 naive and CD4 memory were each run on three plates, CD8 naive on two plates, and CD8 memory on one plate.

The full study reports these points: Estimated clonotype richness was generally larger for naive than for memory subsets. Clonotypes shared by all four sorted-subset donors showed higher generation probabilities than non-shared clonotypes. Approximately 4.8% of naive CD4, around 4% of naive CD8, about 2.5% of memory CD4, and roughly 0.4% of memory CD8 clonotypes were shared across several donors. Even with the large sequencing depth, rarefaction of the sorted-subset datasets indicated that sequencing was incomplete. Pairwise subsampling led to the expectation that sequencing depth would affect the degree of clonotype sharing among donors. Sampling was limited to blood, and TCR repertoires in tissue likely differ from TCR repertoires in blood. The small number of donors limited the genetic and exposure-history diversity represented.

Ends trimmed: V by 6 bases, J by 5 bases; bases unmatched to a gene: 15. The CDR3 contains 17 residues, cysteine and phenylalanine counted. Only the CDR3 region is kept as DNA, spanning 51 bases read in frame from base 1. Per the germline V gene (reference sequence), MNHEY is the CDR1 and SMNVEV is the CDR2. To note about this clone: There is no known antigen for this receptor. Base quality data are lacking; no much larger clone is found one base away.

Healthy HIV-negative adults with no recently reported acute infections or vaccinations were included as donors. All donors were Caucasian adults living in Nashville, Tennessee, USA. CD4+ T cells were enriched by magnetic negative selection; naive cells were then positively selected on CD45RA, and the negative fraction formed the memory subset. Blood was collected by leukapheresis, and PBMCs were isolated by Ficoll-Histopaque density gradient centrifugation and then cryopreserved in liquid nitrogen vapor phase. Purity and quantity of every magnetically sorted T cell population were checked by analytical flow cytometry. From each sorted fraction, genomic DNA was isolated and quantified by UV absorbance on a Nanodrop 2000c. TCR CDR3 regions were amplified from genomic DNA by multiplex PCR using the deep immunoSEQ assay. Extracted genomic DNA from each cell subset was spread evenly across all wells of several immunoSEQ 96-well plates, with each plate serving as a replicate. Each replicate PCR for sorted subsets received roughly 0.2 ug genomic DNA, equal to 28,000 or so T cell genomes. Purified libraries were measured with a Qubit 3.0 fluorometer, size-checked on a Bioanalyzer 2100, and measured again with the KAPA Library Quantification kit. Every immunoSEQ 96-well plate was sequenced on a dedicated single-read 150-cycle Illumina NextSeq 550 flow cell. The study's own analysis went as follows. Because only junctional sequences without quality scores were contained in the immunoSEQ output, filtering matching that applied to full-length reads could not be performed. Sequences were annotated with PyIR, a Python wrapper for IgBLAST v1.9, and V/J genes and CDR3 were assigned using IMGT germline references. Reads were filtered out if the reads had weak V/J assignments (E-value above 1e-6), no CDR3, stop codons, out-of-frame junctions, or ambiguous translated residues. V3J clonotypes were defined by identical inferred V gene, J gene, and CDR3 amino acid sequence. Percentage overlap between repertoires was computed as shared unique clonotypes divided by the size of the smaller repertoire. Richness of each repertoire was evaluated using RTK rarefaction, the Chao1 estimator, and Recon v2.1 estimates of unobserved clonotypes. OLGA was used to compute generation probabilities for all TCRbeta clonotypes that the gDNA method yielded from a handful of donors. The source is immuneACCESS, and TCRdb retained only in-frame sequences with V and J called. Part of the clones is not carried over; for the studies checked, unresolved V genes explain less than half of this, and the remainder is unexplained. The DNA was the basis for D and trimming; V, J and clone size are from that table. Counted in this sample were around 2.5 million clones; over 85% of them appeared once. Jointly, the top ten make up approximately 0.35% of the sample.

The sample comprised naive CD4+ T cells from PBMCs. This sample's cell subset or site label indicates: CD45RA+ positively selected. The sequence joins TRBV27 to TRBJ2-5, with 10 bases aligning to TRBD1. The receptor was derived from a man aged 18 to 30 in good health. Some clones in this sample may be carry-over from other donors' samples. CDR3 reads: CASRSDRGVWGGETQYF. The DNA sequence follows: TGTGCCAGCAGGTCGGACAGGGGGGTATGGGGAGGGGAGACCCAGTACTTC.